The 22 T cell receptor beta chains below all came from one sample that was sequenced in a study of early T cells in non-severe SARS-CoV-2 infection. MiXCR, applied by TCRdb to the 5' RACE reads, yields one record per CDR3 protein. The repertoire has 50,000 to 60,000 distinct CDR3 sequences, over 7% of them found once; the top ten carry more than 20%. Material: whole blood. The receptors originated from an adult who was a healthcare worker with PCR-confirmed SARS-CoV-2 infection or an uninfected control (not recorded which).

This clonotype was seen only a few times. The CDR3 coding sequence is TGTGCCAGCAGATGGGGGACCGCGGGCGACACTGAAGCTTTCTTT. Encoded protein: CASRWGTAGDTEAFF. The chain links TRBV7-9 to TRBJ1-1; possible D gene TRBD1, 5 bases. The CDR3 is 15 amino acids. CDR1 is SEHNR and CDR2 is FQNEAQ in the germline V gene (reference sequence). Trimming removed 6 bases from V and 3 bases from J, with 17 bases in between.

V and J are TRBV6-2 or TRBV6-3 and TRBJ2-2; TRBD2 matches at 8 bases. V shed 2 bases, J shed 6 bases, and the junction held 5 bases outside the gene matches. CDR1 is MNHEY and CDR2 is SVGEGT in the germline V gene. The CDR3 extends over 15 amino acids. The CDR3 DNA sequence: TGTGCCAGCAGTTACGGGGGACTAGACTCCGGGGAGCTGTTTTTT. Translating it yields CASSYGGLDSGELFF.

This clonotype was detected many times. In DNA form, the CDR3 reads TGTGCCAGCAGCCAGATGGAAGGGGCTTATCAGCCCCAGCATTTT. Encoded protein: CASSQMEGAYQPQHF. The chain joins TRBV7-2 to TRBJ1-5, with D possibly TRBD1 on 5 matching bases. The length of the CDR3 is 15 residues. Germline V gives CDR1 SGHTA, CDR2 FQGNSA. V was cut by 5 bases and J by 5 bases, with 16 bases left in between. The complete variable domain, with remaining parts taken from reference TRBV7-2 and TRBJ1-5, reads GAGVSQSPSNKVTEKGKDVELRCDPISGHTALYWYRQSLGQGLEFLIYFQGNSAPDKSGLPSDRFSAERTGGSVSTLTIQRTQQEDSAVYLCASSQMEGAYQPQHFGDGTRLSIL.

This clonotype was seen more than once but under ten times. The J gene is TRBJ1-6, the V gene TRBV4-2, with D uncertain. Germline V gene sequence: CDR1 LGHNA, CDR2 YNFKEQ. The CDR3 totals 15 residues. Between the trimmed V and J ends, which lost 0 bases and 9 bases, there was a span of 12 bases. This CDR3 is CASSQERQIASPLHF. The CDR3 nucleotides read TGTGCCAGCAGCCAAGAGAGGCAAATCGCTTCACCCCTCCACTTT.

Here the CDR3 DNA reads TGCAGTGCTATTCCTTCCATAGGTCTGCGGGGGGCCTACGAGCAGTACTTC. Translation: CSAIPSIGLRGAYEQYF. This chain joins TRBV20-1 and TRBJ2-7; TRBD2 aligns across 8 bases. CDR1 DFQATT and CDR2 SNEGSKA come from the germline V gene (reference sequence). The trim removed 4 bases at V and 2 bases at J, leaving 16 bases unmatched. The CDR3 covers 17 residues.

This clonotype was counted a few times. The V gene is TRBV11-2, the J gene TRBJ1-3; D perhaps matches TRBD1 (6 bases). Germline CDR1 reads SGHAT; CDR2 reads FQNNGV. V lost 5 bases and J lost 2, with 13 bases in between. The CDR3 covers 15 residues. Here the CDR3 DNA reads TGTGCCAGCAGCCGGCCGGGGGCCGCTGGAAACACCATATATTTT. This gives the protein CASSRPGAAGNTIYF.

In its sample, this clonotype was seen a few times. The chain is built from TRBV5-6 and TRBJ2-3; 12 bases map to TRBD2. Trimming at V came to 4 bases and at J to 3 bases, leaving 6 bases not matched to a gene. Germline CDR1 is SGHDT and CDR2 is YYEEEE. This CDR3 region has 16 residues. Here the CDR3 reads CASSPWTSGATDTQYF. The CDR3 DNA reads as TGTGCCAGCAGCCCGTGGACTAGCGGGGCAACAGATACGCAGTATTTT.

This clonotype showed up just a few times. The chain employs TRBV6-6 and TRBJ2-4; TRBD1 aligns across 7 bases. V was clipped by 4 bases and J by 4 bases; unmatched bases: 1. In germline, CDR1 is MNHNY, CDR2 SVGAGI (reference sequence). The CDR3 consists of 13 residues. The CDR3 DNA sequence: TGTGCCAGCAGTTTGGGACAGAAAAACATTCAGTACTTC. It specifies CASSLGQKNIQYF.

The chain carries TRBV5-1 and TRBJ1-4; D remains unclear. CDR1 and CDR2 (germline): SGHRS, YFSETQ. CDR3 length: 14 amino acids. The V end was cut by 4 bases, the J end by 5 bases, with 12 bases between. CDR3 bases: TGCGCCAGCAGCAACGGACGGAAGAATGAAAAACTGTTTTTT. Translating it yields CASSNGRKNEKLFF.

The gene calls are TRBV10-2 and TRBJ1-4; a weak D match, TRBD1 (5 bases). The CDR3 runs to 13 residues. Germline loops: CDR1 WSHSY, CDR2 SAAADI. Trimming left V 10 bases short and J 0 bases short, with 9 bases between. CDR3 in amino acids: CATGAATNEKLFF. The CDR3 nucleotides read TGCGCCACCGGGGCGGCAACTAATGAAAAACTGTTTTTT.

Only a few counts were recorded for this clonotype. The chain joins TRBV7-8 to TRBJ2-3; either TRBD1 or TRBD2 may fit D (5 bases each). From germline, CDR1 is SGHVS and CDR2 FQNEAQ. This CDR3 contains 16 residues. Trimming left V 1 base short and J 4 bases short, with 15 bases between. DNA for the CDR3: TGTGCCAGCAGCTTAGTTTCCGGGGCACAAGCAGATACGCAGTATTTT. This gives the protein CASSLVSGAQADTQYF.

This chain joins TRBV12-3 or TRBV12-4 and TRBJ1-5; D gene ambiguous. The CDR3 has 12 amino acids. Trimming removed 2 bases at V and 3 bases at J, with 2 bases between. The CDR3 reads CASSLLNQPQHF. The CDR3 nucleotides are TGTGCCAGCAGTTTACTCAATCAGCCCCAGCATTTT.

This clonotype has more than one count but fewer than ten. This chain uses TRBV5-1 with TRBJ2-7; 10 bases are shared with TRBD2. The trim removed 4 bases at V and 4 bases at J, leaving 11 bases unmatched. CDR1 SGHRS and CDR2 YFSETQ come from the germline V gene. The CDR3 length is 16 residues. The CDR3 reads CASSAPSSGGSYEQYF. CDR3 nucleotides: TGCGCCAGCAGCGCACCGTCTAGCGGGGGTTCTTACGAGCAGTACTTC.

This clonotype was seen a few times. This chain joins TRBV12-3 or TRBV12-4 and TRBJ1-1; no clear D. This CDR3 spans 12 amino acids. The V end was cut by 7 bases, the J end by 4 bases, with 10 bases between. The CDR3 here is CASKSSSTEAFF. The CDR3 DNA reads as TGTGCCAGCAAGTCCTCCTCCACTGAAGCTTTCTTT.

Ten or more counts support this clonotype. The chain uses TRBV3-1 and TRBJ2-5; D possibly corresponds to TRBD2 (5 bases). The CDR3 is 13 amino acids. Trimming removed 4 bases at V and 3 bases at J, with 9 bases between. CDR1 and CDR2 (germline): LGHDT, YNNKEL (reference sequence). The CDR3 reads CASSPGLKETQYF. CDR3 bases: TGTGCCAGCAGCCCCGGACTTAAAGAGACCCAGTACTTC.

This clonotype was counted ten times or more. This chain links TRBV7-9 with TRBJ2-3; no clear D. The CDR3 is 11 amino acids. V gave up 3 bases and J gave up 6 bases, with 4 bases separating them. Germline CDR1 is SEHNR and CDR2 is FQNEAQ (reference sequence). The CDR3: CASSFLDTQYF. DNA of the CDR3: TGTGCCAGCAGCTTCCTGGATACGCAGTATTTT.

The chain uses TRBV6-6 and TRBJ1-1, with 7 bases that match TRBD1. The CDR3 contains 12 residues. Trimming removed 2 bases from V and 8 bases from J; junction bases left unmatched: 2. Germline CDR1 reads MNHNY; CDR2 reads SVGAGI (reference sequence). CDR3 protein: CASSYQGEEAFF. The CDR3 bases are TGTGCCAGCAGTTACCAGGGGGAAGAAGCTTTCTTT.

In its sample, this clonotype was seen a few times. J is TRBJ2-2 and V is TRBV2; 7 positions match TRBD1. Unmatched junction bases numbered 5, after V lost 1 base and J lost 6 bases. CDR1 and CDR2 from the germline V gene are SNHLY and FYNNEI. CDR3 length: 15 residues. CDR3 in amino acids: CASSEETGFAGELFF. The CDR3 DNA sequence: TGTGCCAGCAGTGAAGAGACAGGGTTTGCCGGGGAGCTGTTTTTT.

In DNA, the CDR3 is TGTGCCAGCAGACCTTCAGGTAGCACAGATACGCAGTATTTT. Its protein product is CASRPSGSTDTQYF. The rearrangement uses TRBV2 and TRBJ2-3; D is undetermined. Germline V gives CDR1 SNHLY, CDR2 FYNNEI. The germline V and J ends were trimmed by 6 bases and 0 bases, with 10 bases remaining between them. This CDR3 is 14 amino acids long.

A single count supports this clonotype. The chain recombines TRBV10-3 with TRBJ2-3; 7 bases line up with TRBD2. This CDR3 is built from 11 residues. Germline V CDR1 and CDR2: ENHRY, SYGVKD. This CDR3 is CVSREGDTQYF. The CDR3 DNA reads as TGTGTCTCAAGGGAGGGAGATACGCAGTATTTT.

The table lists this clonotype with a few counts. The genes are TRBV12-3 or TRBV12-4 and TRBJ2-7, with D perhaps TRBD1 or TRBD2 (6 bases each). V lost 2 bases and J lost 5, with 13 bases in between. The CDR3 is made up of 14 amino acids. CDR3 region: CASSLMGGQDEQYF. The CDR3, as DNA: TGTGCCAGCAGTTTAATGGGGGGCCAAGACGAGCAGTACTTC.

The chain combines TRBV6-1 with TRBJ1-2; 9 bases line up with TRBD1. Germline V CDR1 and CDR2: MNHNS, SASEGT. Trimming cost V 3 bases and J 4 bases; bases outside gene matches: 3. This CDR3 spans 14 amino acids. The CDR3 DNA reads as TGTGCCAGCAGTGACGGACAGGGGATCTATGGCTACACCTTC. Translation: CASSDGQGIYGYTF.